The next 5 T cell receptor beta chains were all read from a single sample in a study of T cells in Graves' hyperthyroidism and ophthalmopathy. RNA transcripts gave rise to amplified TCR beta CDR3 regions. The primer set for the first-round RT-PCR of the TCR CDR3 was HTBI. TCRdb recomputed calls from the multiplex PCR reads with MiXCR, one row per CDR3 protein. The table records 300,000 to 450,000 distinct CDR3 sequences, 15% to 19% of them present only once. What was sequenced was blood. The source is a woman between 18 and 29 years old with Graves' hyperthyroidism that later progressed to Graves' ophthalmopathy.

This clonotype occurred many times. The chain combines TRBV12-3 or TRBV12-4 with TRBJ1-1; D gene ambiguous. The CDR3 sequence is 14 residues long. V was cut by 6 bases and J by 4 bases, with 15 bases left in between. CDR3 bases: TGTGCCAGCAGCCGAACATCTGTAGGCACTGAAGCTTTCTTT. Its translation is CASSRTSVGTEAFF.

V is TRBV28 and J is TRBJ2-7; TRBD2 aligns across 11 bases. This CDR3 is built from 15 residues. Germline values: CDR1 MDHEN, CDR2 SYDVKM. Trimming at V came to 5 bases and at J to 6 bases, leaving 9 bases not matched to a gene. CDR3 DNA sequence: TGTGCCAGCAGTCCCGTAGCGGGAGGGCCTGTCGAGCAGTACTTC. It translates to CASSPVAGGPVEQYF.

This clonotype was recorded at least ten times. The V and J genes are TRBV3-1 and TRBJ2-7; D remains unclear. The CDR3 sequence is 15 residues long. The V gene's germline CDR1 is LGHDT and CDR2 YNNKEL (reference sequence). Trimming took 0 bases from V and 0 from J, leaving 9 bases between them. In DNA, the CDR3 is TGTGCCAGCAGCCAAGATGGGTTCCCCTCCTACGAGCAGTACTTC. This sequence encodes CASSQDGFPSYEQYF.

The CDR3 spells CASSASTGSYEQYF. DNA for the CDR3: TGTGCCAGCTCAGCCTCGACTGGATCCTACGAGCAGTACTTC. This sequence joins TRBV18 and TRBJ2-7; D is ambiguous. This CDR3 has 14 residues. The germline V gene encodes CDR1 KGHSH and CDR2 LQKENI. The V gene lost 5 bases and the J gene lost 1 base, with 12 bases spanning the gap. Full variable domain (missing parts from reference TRBV18 and TRBJ2-7): NAGVMQNPRHLVRRRGQEARLRCSPMKGHSHVYWYRQLPEEGLKFMVYLQKENIIDESGMPKERFSAEFPKEGPSILRIQQVVRGDSAAYFCASSASTGSYEQYFGPGTRLTVT.

There are many counts of this clonotype. The chain joins TRBV27 to TRBJ2-2, with 7 bases fitting TRBD1. This CDR3 is 15 amino acids long. The trim removed 4 bases at V and 3 bases at J, leaving 5 bases unmatched. The germline CDR1 and CDR2 sequences are MNHEY and SMNVEV (reference sequence). CDR3 DNA sequence: TGTGCCAGCAGTTCCGGACAGGTCTACACCGGGGAGCTGTTTTTT. Its translation is CASSSGQVYTGELFF.